These 31 T cell receptor beta chains share one sample of origin, sequenced in a study of T cell responses to AZD1222 COVID-19 vaccine. Assay used: immunoSEQ multiplex PCR; TCRdb lists only in-frame clones, some missing. The sample records roughly 71,000 clones, around 85% being singletons. Sequenced material: peripheral blood, taken on day 0 of AZD1222 vaccination. Source of these receptors: an adult in good health.

This chain links TRBV5-1 with TRBJ2-7, with D uncertain. Trimming pared 4 bases from V and 2 bases from J, leaving 19 bases between. This CDR3 has 16 residues. Germline CDR1 and CDR2: SGHRS and YFSETQ. DNA of the CDR3: TGCGCCAGCAGCCCATATATGCAGCCTTCCACCTACGAGCAGTACTTC. Translated: CASSPYMQPSTYEQYF. The variable domain in full, completed from reference TRBV5-1 and TRBJ2-7, reads KAGVTQTPRYLIKTRGQQVTLSCSPISGHRSVSWYQQTPGQGLQFLFEYFSETQRNKGNFPGRFSGRQFSNSRSEMNVSTLELGDSALYLCASSPYMQPSTYEQYFGPGTRLTVT.

V gene TRBV5-1 combines with J gene TRBJ1-6, with D possibly being TRBD1 (5 bases). CDR1 SGHRS and CDR2 YFSETQ come from the germline V gene. The CDR3 consists of 13 residues. With 3 bases removed from V and 10 bases from J, the gap between germline ends came to 11 bases. The CDR3 DNA follows: TGCGCCAGCAGCTCAGGGCCGGGGTCACCCCTCCACTTT. Its protein product is CASSSGPGSPLHF.

This clone has only one observation. The genes are TRBV14 and TRBJ2-3; no reliable D call. Germline loops: CDR1 SGHDN, CDR2 FVKESK. The CDR3 contains 12 residues. V was clipped by 1 base and J by 4 bases, with 3 bases between them. This CDR3 reads CASSQVSDTQYF. The DNA for the CDR3 is TGTGCCAGCAGCCAAGTATCAGATACGCAGTATTTT.

CDR3 DNA: TGTGCCAGCAGTTTTGGCACTGAAGCTTTCTTT. Protein: CASSFGTEAFF. V and J are TRBV12-3 or TRBV12-4 and TRBJ1-1; unclear D gene. The length of the CDR3 is 11 residues. V was clipped by 3 bases and J by 4 bases, with 3 bases between them.

This chain links TRBV27 with TRBJ2-6; D is unclear. V was clipped by 5 bases and J by 0 bases, with 5 bases between them. In germline, CDR1 is MNHEY, CDR2 SMNVEV (reference sequence). The CDR3 runs to 14 residues. The CDR3 spells CASSKSSGANVLTF. DNA of the CDR3: TGTGCCAGCAGTAAGAGCTCTGGGGCCAACGTCCTGACTTTC.

This clone was seen only once. CDR3 in DNA: TGTGCCAGCAGCCAAATTGGGGGTTCCGAGCAGTACTTC. Protein sequence: CASSQIGGSEQYF. The chain uses TRBV14 and TRBJ2-7; D may be TRBD1 or TRBD2 (5 bases each). The CDR3 is 13 amino acids. Germline CDR1 and CDR2: SGHDN and FVKESK. Trimming removed 2 bases from V and 6 bases from J, with 11 bases in between.

In its sample, this clone was seen once. The chain uses TRBV6-5 and TRBJ1-1, with 8 positions matching TRBD1. V trimming: 7 bases; J trimming: 4 bases; junction bases outside the gene matches: 8. This CDR3 is built from 14 residues. Germline CDR1 and CDR2: MNHEY and SVGAGI. CDR3 in DNA: TGTGCCAGCAAATCAGGGGGCAGCGGCACTGAAGCTTTCTTT. Translating gives CASKSGGSGTEAFF.

The rearrangement links TRBV19 to TRBJ2-7; TRBD2 agrees at 8 bases. The germline V gene encodes CDR1 LNHDA and CDR2 SQIVND (reference sequence). The J segment lost 3 bases and the V segment lost 4 bases, leaving 11 bases of the junction unmatched. This CDR3 spans 16 amino acids. The CDR3 spells CASSTPRLAGFYEQYF. CDR3 bases: TGTGCCAGTAGTACCCCCCGTTTAGCGGGGTTCTACGAGCAGTACTTC.

The gene calls are TRBV11-1 and TRBJ1-1, with TRBD1 matching 10 bases. This CDR3 region has 14 residues. Germline values: CDR1 SGHAT, CDR2 FQDESV (reference sequence). Trimming cost V 10 bases and J 5 bases; bases outside gene matches: 10. CDR3 nucleotide sequence: TGTGCCACCGGGACAGGGGTCTCGAGGACTGAAGCTTTCTTT. Amino acids: CATGTGVSRTEAFF.

V usage is TRBV5-1 and J usage is TRBJ2-2; D is possibly TRBD2 (6 bases). Trimming shortened V by 6 bases and J by 6 bases, and 15 bases separated the two germline ends. The germline gives CDR1 SGHRS, CDR2 YFSETQ. The CDR3 is 14 residues long. CDR3 sequence reads: CASIRQPGAGELFF. The CDR3 region has the DNA TGCGCCAGCATCCGACAGCCGGGGGCCGGGGAGCTGTTTTTT.

This clone occurred a few times. The J gene is TRBJ1-6, the V gene TRBV21-1. TRBV21-1 counts as a pseudogene. The CDR3 is made up of 13 amino acids. DNA of the CDR3: TGTGCCAGCAGCAAAGCCCCGAATTCACCCCTCCACTTT. This encodes CASSKAPNSPLHF.

The chain joins TRBV14 to TRBJ1-3; D is unresolved. V was pared by 6 bases and J by 8 bases, with 23 bases between. CDR1 and CDR2 from the germline V gene are SGHDN and FVKESK. The CDR3 has 16 residues. CDR3 sequence (DNA): TGTGCCAGCAGACGCTCTTACATGGGCCCCGAGGACACCATATATTTT. It is translated as CASRRSYMGPEDTIYF.

In this sample, this clone turned up a few times. The chain carries TRBV27 and TRBJ1-2; 7 nucleotides align to TRBD1. The CDR3 runs 15 residues. V dropped 5 bases and J dropped 5; count of bases not matched to a gene: 11. Germline CDR1 is MNHEY and CDR2 is SMNVEV (reference sequence). The chain's CDR3 is CASSPSGGTGYGYTF. The CDR3 region has the DNA TGTGCCAGCAGTCCCTCAGGGGGTACGGGGTATGGCTACACCTTC.

The chain uses TRBV5-1 and TRBJ1-2, with TRBD1 identical over 7 bases. The germline gives CDR1 SGHRS, CDR2 YFSETQ. The junction had 8 bases not matched to a gene; V was cut back by 4 bases and J by 8 bases. The CDR3 runs to 13 residues. Written as DNA, the CDR3 is TGCGCCAGCAGCCCCGACAGGGACCGGGGCTACACCTTC. This encodes CASSPDRDRGYTF.

The chain has TRBV15 and TRBJ2-2; the D gene could be TRBD1 or TRBD2 (5 bases each). The CDR3 totals 16 residues. Looked up from germline, CDR1 is LNHNV and CDR2 is YYDKDF (reference sequence). Trimming removed 1 base from V and 2 bases from J, with 11 bases in between. DNA for the CDR3: TGTGCCACCAGCAGAGGAGGGGCACTAAACACCGGGGAGCTGTTTTTT. Protein sequence: CATSRGGALNTGELFF.

The genes are TRBV5-4 and TRBJ1-1, with no clear D. The V gene lost 0 bases and the J gene lost 0 bases, with 15 bases spanning the gap. Germline-derived CDR1 and CDR2 are SGHNT and YYREEE (reference sequence). The CDR3 is 17 amino acids. The CDR3 loop reads CASSLAQRGSMNTEAFF. The CDR3 region has the DNA TGTGCCAGCAGCTTGGCCCAACGGGGAAGCATGAACACTGAAGCTTTCTTT.

CDR3 in DNA: TGTGCCAGCAGCCTAGCAAACAATGAGCAGTTCTTC. This gives the protein CASSLANNEQFF. V is TRBV6-5 and J is TRBJ2-1, with D perhaps matching TRBD2 (5 bases). Trimming cost V 6 bases and J 5 bases, with 8 bases left between them. Germline lookup yields CDR1 MNHEY and CDR2 SVGAGI. The CDR3 runs 12 residues.

The V and J genes are TRBV6-5 and TRBJ1-3; D unclear. CDR3 length: 11 amino acids. Germline V gene data show CDR1 as MNHEY and CDR2 as SVGAGI. V lost 6 bases to trimming and J lost 4 bases, with 4 bases between them. The DNA for the CDR3 is TGTGCCAGCAGGGAGGGAAACACCATATATTTT. Its translation: CASREGNTIYF.

The V and J genes are TRBV27 and TRBJ1-2; 7 bases map to TRBD1. Germline V gives CDR1 MNHEY, CDR2 SMNVEV (reference sequence). This CDR3 contains 16 residues. Losses at the gene ends were 0 bases for V and 8 bases for J; bases not matched to a gene: 12. DNA for the CDR3: TGTGCCAGCAGTTTATCCGCAGGGGGGCGTGGGGCGGGCTACACCTTC. This sequence encodes CASSLSAGGRGAGYTF.

V usage is TRBV6-5 and J usage is TRBJ2-7; D may be TRBD1 (5 bases). This CDR3 contains 15 residues. The germline CDR1 and CDR2 sequences are MNHEY and SVGAGI. V was clipped by 6 bases and J by 6 bases, with 21 bases between them. CDR3: CASRQTDTRRVEQYF. The DNA for the CDR3 is TGTGCCAGCAGACAGACGGACACCCGCCGGGTCGAGCAGTACTTC.

This sequence joins TRBV4-1 and TRBJ2-3, with 10 bases matching TRBD2. V shed 0 bases and J 4 bases; nucleotides not matched to a gene: 4. CDR1 is MGHRA and CDR2 is YSYEKL in the germline V gene. There are 16 residues in the CDR3. CDR3 sequence: CASSQEPSGSSDTQYF. The CDR3, as DNA: TGCGCCAGCAGCCAAGAACCTAGCGGGAGCTCAGATACGCAGTATTTT.

Of note for this clone: Different DNA sequences within this sample yield the same CDR3. The V call is TRBV25-1, the J call TRBJ2-5; D call uncertain. Trimming shortened V by 3 bases and J by 5 bases, and 4 bases separated the two germline ends. The V gene's germline CDR1 is MGHDK and CDR2 SYGVNS. The CDR3 length is 11 residues. CDR3 sequence: CASSDLETQYF. CDR3 bases: TGTGCCAGCAGTGACTTGGAGACCCAGTACTTC.

This chain connects TRBV12-5 to TRBJ1-4; D gene uncertain. The CDR3 contains 14 residues. The germline V gene encodes CDR1 LGHNT and CDR2 FRNRAP. V was cut by 0 bases and J by 5 bases, with 7 bases left in between. The chain's CDR3 is CASGLVGYNEKLFF. CDR3 DNA sequence: TGTGCTAGTGGTTTGGTAGGATACAATGAAAAACTGTTTTTT.

This chain joins TRBV14 and TRBJ1-1; D gene ambiguous. Trimming stripped 0 bases from V and 4 bases from J, with 9 bases between. CDR1 and CDR2 (germline): SGHDN, FVKESK. The CDR3 is made up of 14 amino acids. The CDR3 DNA sequence: TGTGCCAGCAGCCAAGACGAGTACAGCACTGAAGCTTTCTTT. Its protein is CASSQDEYSTEAFF.

V usage is TRBV9 and J usage is TRBJ2-1; D remains unclear. The CDR3 runs to 12 residues. The ends were cut back, 4 bases at V and 8 bases at J, with 10 bases in the middle. CDR1 is SGDLS and CDR2 is YYNGEE in the germline V gene. CDR3 loop: CASSPPPHEQFF. The CDR3 bases are TGTGCCAGCAGCCCCCCTCCGCATGAGCAGTTCTTC. Looking up the rest from reference TRBV9 and TRBJ2-1 gives the full variable domain: DSGVTQTPKHLITATGQRVTLRCSPRSGDLSVYWYQQSLDQGLQFLIQYYNGEERAKGNILERFSAQQFPDLHSELNLSSLELGDSALYFCASSPPPHEQFFGPGTRLTVL.

The chain combines TRBV5-1 with TRBJ1-3; TRBD1 aligns across 8 bases. The ends lost 0 bases at V and 2 bases at J; junction bases unmatched: 4. The CDR3 loop spans 16 amino acids. Germline V gene sequence: CDR1 SGHRS, CDR2 YFSETQ. CDR3 sequence: CASSLAGQGTGNTIYF. CDR3 DNA: TGCGCCAGCAGCTTGGCCGGACAGGGAACTGGAAACACCATATATTTT.

The genes are TRBV7-9 and TRBJ2-3; weak D call: TRBD2 (6 bases). The CDR3 covers 16 residues. Germline loops: CDR1 SEHNR, CDR2 FQNEAQ (reference sequence). Trimming cost V 3 bases and J 1 base, with 14 bases left between them. As DNA, the CDR3 is TGTGCCAGCAGCTTTTCAGGGACTCTCGGCACAGATACGCAGTATTTT. Translation gives CASSFSGTLGTDTQYF.

The chain is built from TRBV5-1 and TRBJ1-6, with 10 bases identical to TRBD1. The CDR3 has 13 residues. The ends lost 3 bases at V and 10 bases at J; junction bases unmatched: 1. Per the germline V gene, CDR1 is SGHRS and CDR2 is YFSETQ. CDR3 coding DNA: TGCGCCAGCAGCTGGGGACAGGGGTCACCCCTCCACTTT. Protein sequence: CASSWGQGSPLHF.

V is TRBV29-1 and J is TRBJ1-1, with unresolved D. Deletions cut 7 bases from V and 3 bases from J, with 15 bases between. The CDR3 sequence is 13 residues long. Germline CDR1 reads SQVTM; CDR2 reads ANQGSEA. Here the CDR3 DNA reads TGCAGCGCTTATAAATCTTGGGACACTGAAGCTTTCTTT. Amino acids: CSAYKSWDTEAFF. Complete variable domain (other parts from reference TRBV29-1 and TRBJ1-1): SAVISQKPSRDICQRGTSLTIQCQVDSQVTMMFWYRQQPGQSLTLIATANQGSEATYESGFVIDKFPISRPNLTFSTLTVSNMSPEDSSIYLCSAYKSWDTEAFFGQGTRLTVV.

This clone appeared a single time. The chain is built from TRBV15 and TRBJ1-5; D uncertain. Trimming pared 0 bases from V and 3 bases from J, leaving 0 bases between. Germline loops: CDR1 LNHNV, CDR2 YYDKDF (reference sequence). The CDR3 extends over 12 amino acids. CDR3 loop: CATSRDNQPQHF. In nucleotides, the CDR3 is TGTGCCACCAGCAGAGACAATCAGCCCCAGCATTTT.

The gene calls are TRBV7-8 and TRBJ1-2; no definite D call. The V and J ends lost 5 bases and 4 bases respectively, with 17 bases between them. Per germline, CDR1 SGHVS and CDR2 FQNEAQ. The CDR3 sequence is 15 residues long. The CDR3 nucleotides are TGTGCCAGCAGCCTCAGACGGGAAGCGGGCTATGGCTACACCTTC. Translated: CASSLRREAGYGYTF.